The present T cell receptor beta chain was sequenced within a study of blood T cell repertoires in COVID-19. Across the whole study: Samples came from the United States, Italy and Spain, spanning acute and convalescent COVID-19. PBMCs, B-cell-depleted T cells, or T cells were the source of the cDNA or gDNA that made up the material.

The germline gives CDR1 SGHRS, CDR2 YFSETQ. Trimming removed 6 bases from V and 3 bases from J, with 12 bases in between. The CDR3 extends over 14 amino acids. Participants reported their clinical history, and cohort assignment relied on those reports. How the authors handled the data: Estimates of nucleated cell counts were drawn from the amplification of reference gene primers. TCRdb keeps only in-frame clones here, not all; method: immunoSEQ multiplex PCR. That table gives V, J and clone size, and the DNA gave D and trimming. The sample lists about 150,000 clones, around 90% seen once, with 4% in the top ten.

The J gene is TRBJ1-4, the V gene TRBV5-1; the D gene is possibly TRBD1 (5 bases). This TCR was recovered from a woman between 40 and 50 years old who had been exposed to COVID-19. The sample comprised PBMCs or T cells enriched from blood (not recorded which). CDR3 sequence: CASMAGFSNEKLFF. CDR3 sequence (DNA): TGCGCCAGCATGGCAGGGTTTTCTAATGAAAAACTGTTTTTT.